A selection of T cell receptor beta chains follows, all from one sample in a study of blood T cell repertoires in COVID-19. Sequenced by immunoSEQ multiplex PCR; TCRdb stores in-frame clones only, minus some. Seen here are fewer than 300,000 clones, more than 70% observed once, and the top ten hold 3.1%. The sample taken for sequencing was peripheral blood. The source of these receptors is a woman younger than 30 with acute or convalescent COVID-19. Both conserved end residues are part of each CDR3. The D gene is left open where the match is weak. The size entry is marked missing in some rows and otherwise reads once, few, many or a size class.

>TRBJ1-2|TRBV5-1|.|TRBD1
TGCGCCAGCAGCTTCGGGACAGGTGGTTCGTATGGCTACACCTTC
CASSFGTGGSYGYTF
>TRBJ2-7|TRBV5-4|.|TRBD2
TGTGCCACGCAACAAGCGGGAGTGCTCTACGAGCAGTACTTC
CATQQAGVLYEQYF
>TRBJ2-1|TRBV7-2|.|TRBD2
TGTGCCAGCAGCTTAGCTTCGGGTAGGAGGTTTGGGGGGGTCTATGAGCAGTTCTTC
CASSLASGRRFGGVYEQFF
>TRBJ2-5|TRBV7-3|.|.
TGTGCCAGCAGCATATCTAGCGATGAGACCCAGTACTTC
CASSISSDETQYF
>TRBJ2-5|TRBV29-1|.|TRBD1
TGCAGCGGTACAGGGGGCGCGGAGACCCAGTACTTC
CSGTGGAETQYF
>TRBJ1-1|TRBV28|.|TRBD1
TGTGCCAGCAGGTCCCAGGGGGCCCTTGAAGCTTTCTTT
CASRSQGALEAFF
>TRBJ2-4|TRBV27|.|.
TGTGCCAGCAGTTTATGGGGAGATTCGAACATTCAGTACTTC
CASSLWGDSNIQYF
>TRBJ1-1|TRBV6-2/TRBV6-3|.|.
TGTGCCAGCAGTTACCCCAACGCTATGAACACTGAAGCTTTCTTT
CASSYPNAMNTEAFF
>TRBJ2-1|TRBV18|.|TRBD1
TGTGCCAGCTCACCACCAGGGACAGCAATCAATGAGCAGTTCTTC
CASSPPGTAINEQFF
>TRBJ1-4|TRBV25-1|.|.
TGTGCCAGCAGTGACGGTGGGGGAGGGCGGGAAAAACTGTTTTTT
CASSDGGGGREKLFF
>TRBJ2-7|TRBV6-5|.|TRBD1
TGTGCCAGCAAAGGCTACGGGACAGGGGGTTTTGGGCAGTACTTC
CASKGYGTGGFGQYF
>TRBJ1-2|TRBV14|.|.
TGTGCCAGCAGCCACACTTCAGGGGTGGGCGGCTACACCTTC
CASSHTSGVGGYTF
>TRBJ2-1|TRBV6-6|.|TRBD2
TGTGCCAGCAGTTTGGAAGCGGGAGCAGGATACAATGAGCAGTTCTTC
CASSLEAGAGYNEQFF
>TRBJ1-6|TRBV6-4|few|.
TGTGCCAGCAGTCAGGAGGACGGTTCACCCCTCCACTTT
CASSQEDGSPLHF
>TRBJ2-7|TRBV19|.|TRBD2
TGTGCCAGTAGTATCGGTAGCGGGGTCTCCTACGAGCAGTACTTC
CASSIGSGVSYEQYF
>TRBJ1-1|TRBV28|.|TRBD1
TGTGCCAGCAGTGTAACAACAGGGGGCACTGAAGCTTTCTTT
CASSVTTGGTEAFF
>TRBJ1-6|TRBV20-1|.|TRBD1
TGCAGTGCTAGTGACCGGGACAGGGGGTACGTGGTTAATTCACCCCTCCACTTT
CSASDRDRGYVVNSPLHF
>TRBJ2-7|TRBV6-5|.|.
TGTGCCAGCGGGAGATGGCGCTACGAGCAGTACTTC
CASGRWRYEQYF
>TRBJ1-4|TRBV9|.|TRBD1
TGTGCCAGCAGCCCAAGACAGGGAACCGAAAAACTGTTTTTT
CASSPRQGTEKLFF
>TRBJ2-1|TRBV12-5|.|.
TGTGCTAGTGGTTTTTGGGAGGCCATCTTCAATGAGCAGTTCTTC
CASGFWEAIFNEQFF
>TRBJ1-1|TRBV19|.|.
TGTGCCAGTAGTATAGACTCGGCCGTGGGGAGGAACACTGAAGCTTTCTTT
CASSIDSAVGRNTEAFF
>TRBJ2-7|TRBV6-2/TRBV6-3|.|.
TGTGCCAGCAGTTATCAGGGGCAGCTAGTCTCCTACGAGCAGTACTTC
CASSYQGQLVSYEQYF
>TRBJ2-3|TRBV28|.|.
TGTGCCAGCAGTTTAAATCTAGCAGGCACAGATACGCAGTATTTT
CASSLNLAGTDTQYF
>TRBJ2-3|TRBV4-3|.|TRBD2
TGCGCCAGCAGCGTATCCGCCCTAGCGGGAGGCCTTACCACAGATACGCAGTATTTT
CASSVSALAGGLTTDTQYF
>TRBJ2-7|TRBV7-2|.|TRBD1
TGTGCCAGCAGCCCATATTATGGAGACAGGGTTTTCGAGCAGTACTTC
CASSPYYGDRVFEQYF
>TRBJ1-5|TRBV5-5|.|.
TGTGCCAGCAGCTTGTCCCCAGGGCTCCGGCAGCCCCAGCATTTT
CASSLSPGLRQPQHF
>TRBJ2-1|TRBV4-3|few|TRBD2
TGCGCCAGCAGCTTCGGGACTAGTGCTAATGAGCAGTTCTTC
CASSFGTSANEQFF
>TRBJ2-7|TRBV11-2|.|TRBD1
TGTGCCAGCTCGGGACAGGGATTCTACGAGCAGTACTTC
CASSGQGFYEQYF
>TRBJ2-1|TRBV9|.|.
TGTGCCAGCAGCGCGGACTTGTGGGATGAGCAGTTCTTC
CASSADLWDEQFF
>TRBJ2-2|TRBV3-1/TRBV3-2|.|TRBD2
TGTGCCAGCAGCCAGGGTGCGGGAGGCCTCCATTTT
CASSQGAGGLHF
>TRBJ1-1|TRBV4-2|.|.
TGTGCCAGCAGCCCAGGGGACATGAACACTGAAGCTTTCTTT
CASSPGDMNTEAFF
>TRBJ2-1|TRBV7-9|once|.
TGTGCCAGCAGCTTAGTTGGGAGGCCCATTCCCAATGAGCAGTTCTTC
CASSLVGRPIPNEQFF
>TRBJ2-4|TRBV3-1/TRBV3-2|.|TRBD1
TGTGCCAGCAGGGGGACAGGGTACATTCAGTACTTC
CASRGTGYIQYF
>TRBJ2-7|TRBV11-2|.|TRBD2
TGTGCCAGCAGGCTTAGACTAGCCTCATCCTACGAGCAGTACTTC
CASRLRLASSYEQYF
>TRBJ2-3|TRBV2|.|.
TGTGCCAGCAGTGGACAAACTCTGGATACGCAGTATTTT
CASSGQTLDTQYF
>TRBJ1-4|TRBV7-2|.|.
TGTGCCAGCAGCTTAGCGCAGGGGTCTAATGAAAAACTGTTTTTT
CASSLAQGSNEKLFF
>TRBJ1-1|TRBV27|.|.
TGTGCCACCACCCCCTTGGGGACAAACACTGAAGCTTTCTTT
CATTPLGTNTEAFF
>TRBJ1-5|TRBV7-8|many|.
TGTGCCAGCAGCCCTGGACAGCTTGGAAATCAGCCCCAGCATTTT
CASSPGQLGNQPQHF
>TRBJ1-2|TRBV5-6|.|TRBD1
TGTGCCAGCAGCCGTCCGACAGGGGATTATGGCTACACCTTC
CASSRPTGDYGYTF
>TRBJ2-7|TRBV4-1|.|.
TGCGCCAGCAGCCAAGATAGTTCTCCCGTAGCGTCCTACGAGCAGTACTTC
CASSQDSSPVASYEQYF
>TRBJ1-5|TRBV5-4|.|TRBD1
TGTGCCAGCAGCTTGGCAGGACAGGAAAATCAGCCCCAGCATTTT
CASSLAGQENQPQHF
>TRBJ2-7|TRBV6-2/TRBV6-3|.|TRBD1
TGTGCCAGCAGTTACCCGGACAGGGGGCGATCCTACGAGCAGTACTTC
CASSYPDRGRSYEQYF
>TRBJ1-1|TRBV6-2/TRBV6-3|.|.
TGTGCCAGCAGTTACTCCGGGAACATGAACACTGAAGCTTTCTTT
CASSYSGNMNTEAFF
>TRBJ1-4|TRBV15|few|.
TGTGCCACCAGCAGAGACAGGGGAGCTGAAAAACTGTTTTTT
CATSRDRGAEKLFF
>TRBJ2-3|TRBV4-3|.|TRBD2
TGCGCCAGCAGCCAAGAGACTAGCGGGCCAGATACGCAGTATTTT
CASSQETSGPDTQYF
>TRBJ1-2|TRBV5-4|.|TRBD1
TGTGCCAGCAGCTTGGATCCCCGACAGGGATCATATGGCTACACCTTC
CASSLDPRQGSYGYTF
>TRBJ1-1|TRBV2|.|TRBD1
TGTGCCAGCAGGACAGGGTTTGATGGCACTGAAGCTTTCTTT
CASRTGFDGTEAFF
>TRBJ2-2|TRBV19|.|.
TGTGCCAGTAGTATTGGGGGAGGGGGACGGGCCGGGGAGCTGTTTTTT
CASSIGGGGRAGELFF
>TRBJ2-2|TRBV9|.|TRBD2
TGTGCCAGCAGCGTACCTTCGGCGGGAGGGCCAACCGGGGAGCTGTTTTTT
CASSVPSAGGPTGELFF
>TRBJ1-1|TRBV14|.|TRBD1
TGTGCCAGCAGCCTCTTCACCGGGACAGGGGCAGAAAACACTGAAGCTTTCTTT
CASSLFTGTGAENTEAFF
>TRBJ1-2|TRBV4-3|.|.
TGCGCCAGCAGCCAAGGGACAGCGAACTATGGCTACACCTTC
CASSQGTANYGYTF
>TRBJ2-6|TRBV5-1|once|.
TGCGCCAGCAGCTTGGTTCCAGGGGCCGACTCTGGGGCCAACGTCCTGACTTTC
CASSLVPGADSGANVLTF
>TRBJ2-1|TRBV24-1|few|.
TGTGCCACCAGTGGGGGGTCGGGGGAGGTTTGGGATGAGCAGTTCTTC
CATSGGSGEVWDEQFF
>TRBJ2-7|TRBV9|.|.
TGTGCCAGCAGCCCTTTTCGACAGGCAACCTACGAGCAGTACTTC
CASSPFRQATYEQYF
>TRBJ1-1|TRBV20-1|.|.
TGCAGTGCTAGTGATAGCTACACTGAAGCTTTCTTT
CSASDSYTEAFF
>TRBJ2-1|TRBV11-2|.|TRBD2
TGTGCCAGCAGAACTCTGTCTAGCGGGAGGGGTGAGCAGTTCTTC
CASRTLSSGRGEQFF
>TRBJ1-1|TRBV7-2|.|.
TGTGCCAGCAGCTTAGCCCTACCGACAAAGGCGGAAGCTTTCTTT
CASSLALPTKAEAFF
>TRBJ1-6|TRBV7-8|.|.
TGTGCCAGCAGCTTAGCTGGGGGGACCTCACCCCTCCACTTT
CASSLAGGTSPLHF
>TRBJ1-4|TRBV11-2|.|.
TGTGCCAGCGGGCCGGGGAATGAAAAACTGTTTTTT
CASGPGNEKLFF
>TRBJ2-2|TRBV19|.|TRBD1
TGTGCCAGTACCTCCGGGACAGGGGGCACCGGGGAGCTGTTTTTT
CASTSGTGGTGELFF